This TCR beta chain was captured by sequencing in a study of human T cells and chemical hapten exposure. Background on the study: The study sensitized with 2% DPC on a 2 cm by 2 cm patch of upper inner arm skin. Findings and caveats of the study: Significantly more large CDR3 similarity clusters arose among expanded TCRs than among controls.

Noted time point: patch test 2, 6 weeks after DPC sensitization. Documented treatment: therapeutic diphenylcyclopropenone sensitization with weekly scalp DPC. Total RNA was extracted from unfractionated whole blood. This clonotype was recorded a few times. Its specificity is unknown. TCRdb fed the RACE reads into MiXCR, producing one record per CDR3 protein. This table holds about 42,000 distinct CDR3 sequences, about 9.6% found once. From germline, CDR1 is MDHEN and CDR2 SYDVKM. The CDR3 spans 15 residues. The V end was cut by 4 bases, the J end by 7 bases, with 20 bases between. The specimen comprised whole blood, sampled in connection with sensitization to the hapten diphenylcyclopropenone (DPC). The chain combines TRBV28 with TRBJ2-7, with D perhaps assigned TRBD1 or TRBD2 (5 bases each). The TCR originated in a woman in her twenties or thirties with alopecia areata. Some clones in this sample may be carry-over from other donors' samples. The CDR3 region is CASSWRSGTRGEQYF. In DNA, the CDR3 is TGTGCCAGCAGTTGGAGGTCGGGAACTAGGGGAGAGCAGTACTTC.